Below are 24 T cell receptor beta chains sequenced from a single sample in a study of identical twins (dated by TCRdb to the mid-2010s). Libraries were made using 5' RACE. This sample was sequenced with an Illumina HiSeq 2000. The raw public data were reprocessed by TCRdb itself: fastp quality trimming at Q25, MiXCR clonotype calling, in-frame beta chains only. Rows merge per CDR3 protein into single entries with the most common DNA and genes. The table for this sample lists under 1 million distinct CDR3 sequences; approximately 13% of them were counted only once. Together, the top ten hold 1.5% to 2% of the sample. Separately, the same data were catalogued under a study of yellow fever vaccine responses in identical twins.

Material for sequencing was PBMCs. All receptors come from a woman between 18 and 29 years old in good health.

The chain combines TRBV5-5 with TRBJ1-5; D not certain. Trimming cost V 7 bases and J 2 bases, with 10 bases left between them. There are 13 residues in the CDR3. CDR1 is SGHKS and CDR2 is YYEKEE in the germline V gene (reference sequence). The chain's CDR3 is CASGVTGNQPQHF. CDR3 bases: TGTGCCAGCGGAGTCACCGGCAATCAGCCCCAGCATTTT.

The rearrangement links TRBV5-1 to TRBJ2-1, with no clear D. Germline V CDR1 and CDR2: SGHRS, YFSETQ. The CDR3 contains 15 residues. V was pared by 1 base and J by 5 bases, with 13 bases between. CDR3 sequence reads: CASSLKTTKDNEQFF. DNA for the CDR3: TGCGCCAGCAGCTTGAAAACTACCAAGGACAATGAGCAGTTCTTC. Full variable domain (missing parts from reference TRBV5-1 and TRBJ2-1): KAGVTQTPRYLIKTRGQQVTLSCSPISGHRSVSWYQQTPGQGLQFLFEYFSETQRNKGNFPGRFSGRQFSNSRSEMNVSTLELGDSALYLCASSLKTTKDNEQFFGPGTRLTVL.

The chain is built from TRBV18 and TRBJ2-1, with 8 positions matching TRBD2. Germline CDR1 is KGHSH and CDR2 is LQKENI. After removal of 3 bases from V and 8 bases from J, the junction contained 6 bases not matched to a gene. The CDR3 totals 14 residues. CDR3 in amino acids: CASSPRSGGDEQFF. The CDR3 nucleotides read TGTGCCAGCTCACCCCGGTCGGGGGGGGATGAGCAGTTCTTC.

The chain couples TRBV27 to TRBJ2-7, with 8 bases identical to TRBD2. V trimming: 6 bases; J trimming: 11 bases; junction bases outside the gene matches: 9. The CDR3 runs to 12 residues. The germline V gene has CDR1 MNHEY and CDR2 SMNVEV (reference sequence). CDR3 sequence: CASRRAAGAEYF. CDR3 in DNA: TGTGCCAGCAGAAGAGCAGCGGGGGCGGAGTACTTC.

This clonotype has more than one count but fewer than ten. This chain connects TRBV9 to TRBJ1-4; the match to TRBD1 covers 7 bases. The CDR3 contains 14 residues. Germline lookup yields CDR1 SGDLS and CDR2 YYNGEE. After removal of 4 bases from V and 8 bases from J, the junction contained 8 bases not matched to a gene. For the CDR3, the DNA is TGTGCCAGCAGCCCAGGGGGTTCCCGAGAAAAACTGTTTTTT. Amino acids: CASSPGGSREKLFF. The full variable domain, rest sourced from reference TRBV9 and TRBJ1-4, is DSGVTQTPKHLITATGQRVTLRCSPRSGDLSVYWYQQSLDQGLQFLIQYYNGEERAKGNILERFSAQQFPDLHSELNLSSLELGDSALYFCASSPGGSREKLFFGSGTQLSVL.

In its sample, this clonotype was seen many times. The chain is built from TRBV12-3 or TRBV12-4 and TRBJ1-1; 10 bases agree with TRBD1. The CDR3 is 13 amino acids. Trimming removed 7 bases from V and 4 bases from J; junction bases left unmatched: 3. The CDR3 region has the DNA TGTGCCAGCATCAGGACAGGGGGCACTGAAGCTTTCTTT. This encodes CASIRTGGTEAFF.

This clonotype was seen ten or more times. V gene TRBV9 combines with J gene TRBJ2-1; D gene unclear. This CDR3 has 15 amino acids. Germline V CDR1 and CDR2: SGDLS, YYNGEE. Deletions cut 0 bases from V and 1 base from J, with 8 bases between. The CDR3 protein is CASSVGVASYNEQFF. CDR3 in DNA: TGTGCCAGCAGCGTAGGAGTGGCGTCCTACAATGAGCAGTTCTTC.

The chain uses TRBV3-1 and TRBJ2-2; 7 bases fit TRBD2. V was clipped by 0 bases and J by 4 bases; unmatched bases: 11. Looked up from germline, CDR1 is LGHDT and CDR2 is YNNKEL (reference sequence). The CDR3 extends over 18 amino acids. The CDR3 nucleotides are TGTGCCAGCAGCCAAGAAGGTCGGCGGGAGCCCGGCACCGGGGAGCTGTTTTTT. Its protein is CASSQEGRREPGTGELFF.

V usage is TRBV7-8 and J usage is TRBJ2-1, with a tentative D call TRBD2 (6 bases). Trimming cost V 3 bases and J 5 bases, with 11 bases left between them. The CDR3 consists of 14 residues. CDR1 and CDR2 from the germline V gene are SGHVS and FQNEAQ. The CDR3: CASSFGTANNEQFF. In nucleotides, the CDR3 is TGTGCCAGCAGCTTCGGGACTGCAAACAATGAGCAGTTCTTC. Full variable domain (missing parts from reference TRBV7-8 and TRBJ2-1): GAGVSQSPRYKVAKRGQDVALRCDPISGHVSLFWYQQALGQGPEFLTYFQNEAQLDKSGLPSDRFFAERPEGSVSTLKIQRTQQEDSAVYLCASSFGTANNEQFFGPGTRLTVL.

Only a few counts were recorded for this clonotype. This CDR3 reads CRLGSNEQFF. CDR3 bases: TGCAGGTTAGGGTCCAATGAGCAGTTCTTC. The genes are TRBV20-1 and TRBJ2-1; D remains ambiguous. Looked up from germline, CDR1 is DFQATT and CDR2 is SNEGSKA (reference sequence). This CDR3 comprises 10 residues.

The chain links TRBV29-1 to TRBJ2-3; D gene unclear. CDR3 length: 10 amino acids. The V and J ends lost 3 bases and 11 bases respectively, with 9 bases between them. Germline lookup yields CDR1 SQVTM and CDR2 ANQGSEA. The DNA for the CDR3 is TGCAGCGTTGAGGTATTTGGGCAGTATTTT. This gives the protein CSVEVFGQYF.

This chain joins TRBV6-2 or TRBV6-3 and TRBJ2-1, with D perhaps matching TRBD1 (5 bases). Germline V gene lookup returns CDR1 MNHEY and CDR2 SVGEGT. The CDR3 length is 15 residues. V was pared by 3 bases and J by 4 bases, with 13 bases between. Here the CDR3 reads CASSYGPQGYNEQFF. In DNA, the CDR3 is TGTGCCAGCAGTTATGGGCCCCAGGGATACAATGAGCAGTTCTTC.

A word on this clonotype: The junction departs from the called germline gene at one end, perhaps through a read error. The chain is built from TRBV6-1 and TRBJ2-7; the D is unclear. The CDR3 runs 11 residues. Germline CDR1 and CDR2: MNHNS and SASEGT. The CDR3 loop reads CASSELYEQNF. In nucleotides, the CDR3 is TGTGCCAGCAGTGAGTTGTACGAGCAGAACTTC.

The J gene is TRBJ2-3, the V gene TRBV10-3, with 8 bases that match TRBD2. The trim removed 2 bases at V and 4 bases at J, leaving 11 bases unmatched. Germline V gene sequence: CDR1 ENHRY, CDR2 SYGVKD. The CDR3 loop spans 17 amino acids. In DNA, the CDR3 is TGTGCCATCAGTGAGCTGGGCGGGGGGTCGTTCCCAGATACGCAGTATTTT. Amino acid sequence: CAISELGGGSFPDTQYF.

This clonotype turned up a few times. The chain has TRBV12-3 or TRBV12-4 and TRBJ2-7; D not resolved. The V gene lost 6 bases and the J gene lost 3 bases, with 9 bases spanning the gap. The CDR3 runs 12 residues. CDR3 nucleotide sequence: TGTGCCAGCAGGAAAGGGTACTACGAGCAGTACTTC. Translation gives CASRKGYYEQYF.

The genes are TRBV11-1 and TRBJ2-6; TRBD2 matches 9 bases. V was clipped by 3 bases and J by 4 bases; unmatched bases: 16. The CDR3 spans 20 residues. Germline assignment: CDR1 SGHAT and CDR2 FQDESV (reference sequence). Here the CDR3 reads CASSLYFGGRGFNGANVLTF. The CDR3 DNA follows: TGTGCCAGCAGCTTGTATTTCGGCGGGAGGGGATTTAACGGGGCCAACGTCCTGACTTTC.

CDR3: CASSATFYNEQFF. DNA for the CDR3: TGTGCCAGCAGCGCAACCTTTTACAATGAGCAGTTCTTC. The J gene is TRBJ2-1, the V gene TRBV9; unclear D gene. CDR1 is SGDLS and CDR2 is YYNGEE in the germline V gene. The CDR3 sequence is 13 residues long. Between the trimmed V and J ends, which lost 3 bases and 4 bases, there was a span of 8 bases.

CDR3 DNA sequence: TGTGCCAGCAGCCCAGACAGGGCCGTTAATGAAAAACTGTTTTTT. Residues: CASSPDRAVNEKLFF. This chain joins TRBV6-1 and TRBJ1-4, with 7 bases that match TRBD1. This CDR3 region has 15 residues. V dropped 6 bases and J dropped 4; count of bases not matched to a gene: 8. Looked up from germline, CDR1 is MNHNS and CDR2 is SASEGT.

The chain carries TRBV14 and TRBJ1-6; tentatively, D is TRBD1 (5 bases). V was pared by 4 bases and J by 12 bases, with 13 bases between. This CDR3 comprises 13 residues. Germline V gene data show CDR1 as SGHDN and CDR2 as FVKESK. The CDR3 DNA is TGTGCCAGCAGCCCTGAGCGGGGGGTACCCCTCCACTTT. This encodes CASSPERGVPLHF.

This rearrangement joins TRBV29-1 to TRBJ1-2; possible D gene TRBD1, 6 bases. The V and J ends lost 7 bases and 5 bases respectively, with 20 bases between them. Germline lookup yields CDR1 SQVTM and CDR2 ANQGSEA. The CDR3 has 14 amino acids. CDR3 region: CSAPDRRRPYGYTF. The CDR3 DNA is TGCAGCGCACCTGACAGGAGGCGACCGTATGGCTACACCTTC.

V usage is TRBV6-2 or TRBV6-3 and J usage is TRBJ2-7; D is uncertain. V was shortened by 0 bases and J by 4 bases, with 7 bases between the two germline ends. Germline V CDR1 and CDR2: MNHEY, SVGEGT. The CDR3 is made up of 13 amino acids. The CDR3 spells CASSYSDGYEQYV. The CDR3, as DNA: TGTGCCAGCAGTTACTCCGATGGTTACGAGCAGTACGTC.

This clonotype was observed a handful of times. V is TRBV10-3 and J is TRBJ1-5, with 7 bases matching TRBD1. The CDR3 runs 15 residues. J was trimmed by 4 bases and V by 6 bases; bases with no gene match: 9. Per the germline V gene, CDR1 is ENHRY and CDR2 is SYGVKD. CDR3 sequence (DNA): TGTGCCATCAGCCCGACAGGGAACGGAAATCAGCCCCAGCATTTT. It yields the protein CAISPTGNGNQPQHF.

This clonotype was counted between two and nine times. The rearrangement links TRBV3-1 to TRBJ2-1; 10 positions agree with TRBD1. CDR1 is LGHDT, CDR2 YNNKEL, per germline (reference sequence). Trimming took 1 base from V and 4 from J; bases not matched to a gene: 7. CDR3 size: 17 residues. The CDR3 spells CASSQGHRDRGYNEQFF. CDR3 sequence (DNA): TGTGCCAGCAGCCAAGGCCACCGGGACAGGGGTTACAATGAGCAGTTCTTC.

This clonotype has a handful of counts. V usage is TRBV4-1 and J usage is TRBJ2-1; 9 bases match TRBD2. V dropped 3 bases and J dropped 5; count of bases not matched to a gene: 14. The CDR3 sequence is 18 residues long. From germline, CDR1 is MGHRA and CDR2 YSYEKL. The CDR3 nucleotides read TGCGCCAGCAGCCAGGGCAGCCAACCGGGACTAGCCAACAATGAGCAGTTCTTC. It encodes CASSQGSQPGLANNEQFF.